The TCR beta chain described here comes from a study of blood T cells in healthy people across ages. This clonotype was observed many times. Together with a sample-barcoded 5' primer, a J-beta primer mix was included in a second PCR lasting roughly 6 to 12 cycles. Every cDNA was tagged by a template-switch adaptor with 12 random nucleotides. Using its own MiXCR run on the 5' RACE reads, TCRdb lists one record per CDR3 protein. Of some 930,000 distinct CDR3 sequences in the sample, 29% were seen once. Per the germline V gene, CDR1 is SQVTM and CDR2 is ANQGSEA. The V gene end was trimmed by 6 bases and the J gene end by 5 bases; junction bases not matched to a gene: 8. There are 14 residues in the CDR3. These data also formed part of another study, on T cells of mothers and their children. From that paper: Mothers yielded over 9 million CDR3 reads, children some 3 million each.

This clonotype originated in a woman aged 40 to 50 in good health. The rearrangement uses TRBV29-1 and TRBJ2-7, with TRBD1 matching 12 bases. Sequencing input: blood. As DNA, the CDR3 is TGCAGCGTCCGAGTGGGACAGGGGGCGGACGAGCAGTACTTC. Amino acids: CSVRVGQGADEQYF.